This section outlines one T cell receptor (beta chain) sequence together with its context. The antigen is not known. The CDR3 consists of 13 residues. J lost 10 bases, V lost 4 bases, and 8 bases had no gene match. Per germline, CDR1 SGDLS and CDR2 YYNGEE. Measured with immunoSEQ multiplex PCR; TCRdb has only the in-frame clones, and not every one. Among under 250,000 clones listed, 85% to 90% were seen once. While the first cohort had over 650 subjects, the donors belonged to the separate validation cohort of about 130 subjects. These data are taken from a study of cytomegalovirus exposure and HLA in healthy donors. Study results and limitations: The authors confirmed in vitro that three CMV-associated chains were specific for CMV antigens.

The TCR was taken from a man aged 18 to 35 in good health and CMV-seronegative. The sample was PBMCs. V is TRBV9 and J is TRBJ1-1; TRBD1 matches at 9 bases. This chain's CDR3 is CASSPEGGQGAFF. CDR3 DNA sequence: TGTGCCAGCAGCCCAGAGGGGGGACAGGGAGCTTTCTTT.